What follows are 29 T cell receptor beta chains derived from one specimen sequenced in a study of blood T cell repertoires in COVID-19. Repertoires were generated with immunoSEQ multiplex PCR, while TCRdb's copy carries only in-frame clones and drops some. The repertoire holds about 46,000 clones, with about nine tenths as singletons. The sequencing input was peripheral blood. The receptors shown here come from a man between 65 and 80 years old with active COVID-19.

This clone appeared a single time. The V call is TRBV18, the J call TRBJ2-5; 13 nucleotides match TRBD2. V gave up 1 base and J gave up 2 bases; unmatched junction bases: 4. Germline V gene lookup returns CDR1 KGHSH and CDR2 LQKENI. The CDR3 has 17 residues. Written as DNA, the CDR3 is TGTGCCAGCTCACCACGGACTAGCGGGGGCCTACAAGAGACCCAGTACTTC. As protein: CASSPRTSGGLQETQYF.

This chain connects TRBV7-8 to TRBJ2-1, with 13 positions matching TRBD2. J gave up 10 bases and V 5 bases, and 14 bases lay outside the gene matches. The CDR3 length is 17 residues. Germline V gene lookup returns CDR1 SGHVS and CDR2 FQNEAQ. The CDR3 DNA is TGTGCCAGCAGCCCGCAGGCGACTAGCGGGAGGTCCATCGAGCAGTTCTTC. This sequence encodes CASSPQATSGRSIEQFF.

CDR3 sequence reads: CASSPSGVTDTQYF. The CDR3, as DNA: TGTGCCAGCAGCCCCAGCGGGGTGACAGATACGCAGTATTTT. The chain links TRBV7-9 to TRBJ2-3, with 7 bases that match TRBD2. Germline-derived CDR1 and CDR2 are SEHNR and FQNEAQ (reference sequence). Trimming cost V 5 bases and J 3 bases; bases outside gene matches: 5. This CDR3 region has 14 residues.

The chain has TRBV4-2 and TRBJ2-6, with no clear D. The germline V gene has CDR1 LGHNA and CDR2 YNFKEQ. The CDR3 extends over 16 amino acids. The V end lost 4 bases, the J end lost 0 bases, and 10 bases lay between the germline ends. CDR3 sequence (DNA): TGTGCCAGCAGCCTCCGTCTCTACTCTGGGGCCAACGTCCTGACTTTC. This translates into CASSLRLYSGANVLTF.

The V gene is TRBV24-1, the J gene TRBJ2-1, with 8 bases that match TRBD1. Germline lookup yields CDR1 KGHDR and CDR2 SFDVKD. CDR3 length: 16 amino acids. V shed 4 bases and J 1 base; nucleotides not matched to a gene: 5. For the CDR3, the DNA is TGTGCCACCAGTGAAAGTGGACAGGGATCCTACAATGAGCAGTTCTTC. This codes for CATSESGQGSYNEQFF.

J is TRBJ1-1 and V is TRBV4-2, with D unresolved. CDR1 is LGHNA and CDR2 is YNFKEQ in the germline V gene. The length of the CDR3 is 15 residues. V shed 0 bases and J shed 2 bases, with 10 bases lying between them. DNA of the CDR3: TGTGCCAGCAGCCAAGAGGTGCATAGCAACACTGAAGCTTTCTTT. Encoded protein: CASSQEVHSNTEAFF.

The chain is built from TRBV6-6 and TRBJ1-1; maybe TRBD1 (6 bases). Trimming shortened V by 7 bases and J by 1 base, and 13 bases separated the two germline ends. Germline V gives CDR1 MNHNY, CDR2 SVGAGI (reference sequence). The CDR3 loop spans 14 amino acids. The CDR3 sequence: CASTGYRENTEAFF. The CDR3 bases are TGTGCCAGCACGGGATACAGGGAGAACACTGAAGCTTTCTTT.

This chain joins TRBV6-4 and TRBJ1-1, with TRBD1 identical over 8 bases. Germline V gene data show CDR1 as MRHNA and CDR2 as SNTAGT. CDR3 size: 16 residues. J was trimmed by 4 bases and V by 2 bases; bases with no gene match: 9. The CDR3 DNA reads TGTGCCAGCAGTGACACGTACAGGGGGTCCGTCACTGAAGCTTTCTTT. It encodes CASSDTYRGSVTEAFF.

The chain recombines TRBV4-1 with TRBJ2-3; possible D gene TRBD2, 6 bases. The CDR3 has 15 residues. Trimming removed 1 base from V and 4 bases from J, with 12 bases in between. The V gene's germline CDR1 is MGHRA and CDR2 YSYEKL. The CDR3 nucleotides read TGCGCCAGCAGCCAAGGCGGACCGGGGGCAGATACGCAGTATTTT. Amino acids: CASSQGGPGADTQYF.

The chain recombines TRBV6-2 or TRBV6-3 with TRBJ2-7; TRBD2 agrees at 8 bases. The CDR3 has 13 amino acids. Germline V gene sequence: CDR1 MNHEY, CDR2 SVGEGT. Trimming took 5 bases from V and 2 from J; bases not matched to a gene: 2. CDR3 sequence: CASSPGGPYEQYF. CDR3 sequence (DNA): TGTGCCAGCAGTCCGGGGGGGCCCTACGAGCAGTACTTC.

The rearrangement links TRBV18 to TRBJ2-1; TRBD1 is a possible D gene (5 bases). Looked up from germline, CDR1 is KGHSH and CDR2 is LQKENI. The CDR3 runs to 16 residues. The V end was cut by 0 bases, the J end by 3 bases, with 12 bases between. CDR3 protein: CASSPPKNQGYNEQFF. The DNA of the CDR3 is TGTGCCAGCTCACCACCCAAGAACCAGGGCTACAATGAGCAGTTCTTC.

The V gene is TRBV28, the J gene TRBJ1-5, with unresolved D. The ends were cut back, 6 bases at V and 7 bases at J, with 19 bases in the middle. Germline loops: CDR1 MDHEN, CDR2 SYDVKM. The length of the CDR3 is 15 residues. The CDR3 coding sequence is TGTGCCAGCAGCCGAGGACCCATAGGCGGGCAGCCCCAGCATTTT. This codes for CASSRGPIGGQPQHF.

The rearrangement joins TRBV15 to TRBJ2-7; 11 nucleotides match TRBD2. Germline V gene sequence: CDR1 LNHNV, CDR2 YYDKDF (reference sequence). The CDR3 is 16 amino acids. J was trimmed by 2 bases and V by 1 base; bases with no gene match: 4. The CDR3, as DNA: TGTGCCACCAGCAGAGGAGCGGGACTAGCGGCCTACGAGCAGTACTTC. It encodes CATSRGAGLAAYEQYF.

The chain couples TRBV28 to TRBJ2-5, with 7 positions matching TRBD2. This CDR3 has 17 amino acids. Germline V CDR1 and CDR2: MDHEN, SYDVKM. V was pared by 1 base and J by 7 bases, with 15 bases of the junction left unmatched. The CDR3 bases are TGTGCCAGCAGTTTATCGGGGGGAGCGGGGCCTAGGGGGACCCAGTACTTC. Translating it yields CASSLSGGAGPRGTQYF.

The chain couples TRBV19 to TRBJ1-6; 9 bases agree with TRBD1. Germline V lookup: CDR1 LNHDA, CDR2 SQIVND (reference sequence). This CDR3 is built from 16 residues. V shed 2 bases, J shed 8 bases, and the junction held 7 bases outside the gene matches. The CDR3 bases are TGTGCCAGTAGTATAAGAGGGACAGGGCATGATTCACCCCTCCACTTT. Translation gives CASSIRGTGHDSPLHF. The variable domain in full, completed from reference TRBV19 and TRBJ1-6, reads DGGITQSPKYLFRKEGQNVTLSCEQNLNHDAMYWYRQDPGQGLRLIYYSQIVNDFQKGDIAEGYSVSREKKESFPLTVTSAQKNPTAFYLCASSIRGTGHDSPLHFGNGTRLTVT.

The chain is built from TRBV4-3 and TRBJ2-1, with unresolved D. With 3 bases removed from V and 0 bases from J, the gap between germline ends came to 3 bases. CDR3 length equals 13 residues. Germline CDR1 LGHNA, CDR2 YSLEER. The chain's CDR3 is CASSHYSYNEQFF. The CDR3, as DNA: TGCGCCAGCAGCCACTACTCCTACAATGAGCAGTTCTTC.

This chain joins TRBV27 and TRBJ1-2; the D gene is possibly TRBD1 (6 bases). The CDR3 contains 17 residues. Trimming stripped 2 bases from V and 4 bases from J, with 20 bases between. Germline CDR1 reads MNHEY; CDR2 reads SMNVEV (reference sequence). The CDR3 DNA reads TGTGCCAGCAGTTTAACCCCGAAGACAGGAATCGTCTATGGCTACACCTTC. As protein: CASSLTPKTGIVYGYTF.

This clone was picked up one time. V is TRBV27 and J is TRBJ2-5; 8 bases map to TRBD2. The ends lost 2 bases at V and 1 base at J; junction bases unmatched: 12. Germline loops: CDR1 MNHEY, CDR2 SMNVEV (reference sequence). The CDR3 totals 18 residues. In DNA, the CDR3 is TGTGCCAGCAGTTTACCGTACCCCGTCGGGGGGGCCCAAGAGACCCAGTACTTC. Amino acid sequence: CASSLPYPVGGAQETQYF.

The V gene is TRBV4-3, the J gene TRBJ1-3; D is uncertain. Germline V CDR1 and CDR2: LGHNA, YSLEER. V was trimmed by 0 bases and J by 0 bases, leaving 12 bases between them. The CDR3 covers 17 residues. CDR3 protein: CASSQDQGVSSGNTIYF. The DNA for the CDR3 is TGCGCCAGCAGCCAAGATCAAGGAGTTAGCTCTGGAAACACCATATATTTT.

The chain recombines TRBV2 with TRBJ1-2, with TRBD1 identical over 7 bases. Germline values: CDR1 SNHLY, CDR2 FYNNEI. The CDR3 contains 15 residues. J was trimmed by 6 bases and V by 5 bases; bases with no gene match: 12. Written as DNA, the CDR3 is TGTGCCAGCAGTTTACGACAGGGCAGCGATGATGGCTACACCTTC. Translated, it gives CASSLRQGSDDGYTF.

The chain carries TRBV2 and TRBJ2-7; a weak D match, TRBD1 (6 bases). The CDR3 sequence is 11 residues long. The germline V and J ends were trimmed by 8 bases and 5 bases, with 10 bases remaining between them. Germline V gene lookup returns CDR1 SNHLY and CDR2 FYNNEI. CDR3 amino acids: CASGQTHEQYF. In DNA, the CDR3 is TGTGCCAGCGGACAGACCCACGAGCAGTACTTC.

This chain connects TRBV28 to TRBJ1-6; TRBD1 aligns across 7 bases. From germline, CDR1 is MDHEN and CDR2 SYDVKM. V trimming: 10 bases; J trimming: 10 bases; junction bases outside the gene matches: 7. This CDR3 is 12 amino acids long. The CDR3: CATVTGASPLHF. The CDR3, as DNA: TGTGCCACTGTTACAGGGGCCTCACCCCTCCACTTT.

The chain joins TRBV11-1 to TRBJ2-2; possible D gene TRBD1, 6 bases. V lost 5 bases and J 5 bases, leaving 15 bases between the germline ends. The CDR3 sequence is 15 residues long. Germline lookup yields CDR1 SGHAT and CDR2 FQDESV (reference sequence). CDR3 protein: CASSRPGQPTGELFF. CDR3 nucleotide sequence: TGTGCCAGCAGCAGACCGGGACAACCAACCGGGGAGCTGTTTTTT.

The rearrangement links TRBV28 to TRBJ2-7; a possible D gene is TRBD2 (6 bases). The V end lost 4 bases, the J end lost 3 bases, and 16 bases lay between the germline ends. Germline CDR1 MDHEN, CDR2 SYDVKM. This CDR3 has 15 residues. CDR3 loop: CASSSIGGGGYEQYF. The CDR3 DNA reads TGTGCCAGCAGTTCGATTGGGGGAGGAGGCTACGAGCAGTACTTC.

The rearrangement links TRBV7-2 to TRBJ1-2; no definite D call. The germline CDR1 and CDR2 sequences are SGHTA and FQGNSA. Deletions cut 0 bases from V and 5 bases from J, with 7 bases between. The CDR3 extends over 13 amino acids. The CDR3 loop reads CASSLADGYGYTF. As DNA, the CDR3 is TGTGCCAGCAGCTTAGCAGACGGGTATGGCTACACCTTC.

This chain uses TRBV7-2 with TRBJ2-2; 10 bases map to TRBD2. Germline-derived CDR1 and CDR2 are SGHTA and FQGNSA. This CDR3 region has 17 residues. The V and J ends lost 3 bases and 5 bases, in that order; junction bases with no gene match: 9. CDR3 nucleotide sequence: TGTGCCAGCAGCTTCGCCCCTAGCGGGGGAAGGACCGGGGAGCTGTTTTTT. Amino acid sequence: CASSFAPSGGRTGELFF.

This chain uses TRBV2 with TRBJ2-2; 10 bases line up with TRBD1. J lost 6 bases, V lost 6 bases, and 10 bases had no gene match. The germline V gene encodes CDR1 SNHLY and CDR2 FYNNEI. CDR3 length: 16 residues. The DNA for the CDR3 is TGTGCCAGCAGGGGGGGGACAGGGGTCTTCCCCGGGGAGCTGTTTTTT. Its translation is CASRGGTGVFPGELFF.

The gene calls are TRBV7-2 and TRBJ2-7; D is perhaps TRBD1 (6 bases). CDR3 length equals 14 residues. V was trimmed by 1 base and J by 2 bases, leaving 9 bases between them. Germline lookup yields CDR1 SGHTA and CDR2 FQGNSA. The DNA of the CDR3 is TGTGCCAGCAGCTTAGAGTGGACAGCCTACGAGCAGTACTTC. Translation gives CASSLEWTAYEQYF.

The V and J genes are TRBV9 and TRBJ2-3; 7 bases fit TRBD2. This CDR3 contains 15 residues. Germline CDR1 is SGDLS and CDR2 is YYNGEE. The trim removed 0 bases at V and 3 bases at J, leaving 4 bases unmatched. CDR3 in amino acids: CASSVAGGRTDTQYF. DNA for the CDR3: TGTGCCAGCAGCGTAGCCGGGGGGAGGACAGATACGCAGTATTTT.